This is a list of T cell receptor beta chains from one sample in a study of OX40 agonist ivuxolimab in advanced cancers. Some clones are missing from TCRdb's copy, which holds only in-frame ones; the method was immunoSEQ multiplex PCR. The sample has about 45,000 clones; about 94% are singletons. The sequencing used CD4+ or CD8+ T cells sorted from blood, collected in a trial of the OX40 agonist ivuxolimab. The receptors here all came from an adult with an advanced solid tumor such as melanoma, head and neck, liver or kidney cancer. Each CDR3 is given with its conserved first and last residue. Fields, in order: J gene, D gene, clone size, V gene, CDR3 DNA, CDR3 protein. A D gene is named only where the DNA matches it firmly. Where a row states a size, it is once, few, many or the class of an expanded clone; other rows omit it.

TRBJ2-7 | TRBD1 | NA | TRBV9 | TGTGCCAGCAGCCCGCAGGGGGACGAGCAGTACTTC | CASSPQGDEQYF
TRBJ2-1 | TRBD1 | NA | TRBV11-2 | TGTGCCAGCAGCTTTGCCGGGACAGGGGTCGATGAGCAGTTCTTC | CASSFAGTGVDEQFF
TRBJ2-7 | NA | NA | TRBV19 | TGTGCCAGTAGTATAGGCGGAGGACCAACCTACGAGCAGTACTTC | CASSIGGGPTYEQYF
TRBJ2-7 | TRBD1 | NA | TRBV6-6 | TGTGCCAGCAGTTACATACAGGGACAGCTCGCCTACGAGCAGTACTTC | CASSYIQGQLAYEQYF
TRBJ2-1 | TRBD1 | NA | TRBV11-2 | TGTGCCAGCAGCTTATTTTGGGACAGGGATTGGTACAATGAGCAGTTCTTC | CASSLFWDRDWYNEQFF
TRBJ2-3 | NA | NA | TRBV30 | TGTGCCTGGGAGTTAAACTCAGATACGCAGTATTTT | CAWELNSDTQYF
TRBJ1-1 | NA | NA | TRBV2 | TGTGCCAGCAGTGCCTGGCAGGCCATGAACACTGAAGCTTTCTTT | CASSAWQAMNTEAFF
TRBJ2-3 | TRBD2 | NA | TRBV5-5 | TGTGCCAGCAGCTATCGGACTAGCGGGAGCTCAGATACGCAGTATTTT | CASSYRTSGSSDTQYF
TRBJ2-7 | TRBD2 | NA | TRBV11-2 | TGTGCCAGCAGCCACACCGGGAGGGTCTCCTACGAGCAGTACTTC | CASSHTGRVSYEQYF
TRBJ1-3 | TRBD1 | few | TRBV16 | TGTGCCAGCAGCCCCAGGGGGGACTCTGGAAACACCATATATTTT | CASSPRGDSGNTIYF
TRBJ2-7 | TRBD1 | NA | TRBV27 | TGTGCCAGCACTCGGACAGGGGGCTACGAGCAGTACTTC | CASTRTGGYEQYF
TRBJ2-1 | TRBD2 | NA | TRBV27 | TGTGCCAGCAGCTCCGGGACTAGCGGTTACAATGAGCAGTTCTTC | CASSSGTSGYNEQFF